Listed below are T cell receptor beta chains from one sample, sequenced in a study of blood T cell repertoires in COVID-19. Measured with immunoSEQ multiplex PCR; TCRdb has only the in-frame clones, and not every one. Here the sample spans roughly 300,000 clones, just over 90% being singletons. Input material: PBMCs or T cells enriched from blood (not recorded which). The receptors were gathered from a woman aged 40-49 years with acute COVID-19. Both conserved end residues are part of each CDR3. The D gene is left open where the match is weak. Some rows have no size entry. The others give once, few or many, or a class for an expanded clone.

DNA: TGCACAGGGGGGAAGGACAATGAGCAGTTCTTC
CDR3: CTGGKDNEQFF
J: TRBJ2-1
D: -
V: TRBV20-1
length: 11
size: -

DNA: TGTGCCAGTAGTTTCACGGACAGGGGGCGATTTTCACCCCTCCACTTT
CDR3: CASSFTDRGRFSPLHF
J: TRBJ1-6
D: TRBD1
V: TRBV19
length: 16
size: -

DNA: TGCGCCAGCAGCCTGGTCGGCGGGGAGGGTTCACCCCTCCACTTT
CDR3: CASSLVGGEGSPLHF
J: TRBJ1-6
D: -
V: TRBV5-1
length: 15
size: -

DNA: TGTGCCAGCAGTTTCCTGACAAGGTACCAAGAGACCCAGTACTTC
CDR3: CASSFLTRYQETQYF
J: TRBJ2-5
D: -
V: TRBV27
length: 15
size: -

DNA: TGTGCCAGCTCACCCGAACTCTATAATTCACCCCTCCACTTT
CDR3: CASSPELYNSPLHF
J: TRBJ1-6
D: -
V: TRBV18
length: 14
size: -

DNA: TGTGCCAGCAGTTATGCAGGGGAGCCCGCGGATACGCAGTATTTT
CDR3: CASSYAGEPADTQYF
J: TRBJ2-3
D: -
V: TRBV6-5
length: 15
size: -

DNA: TGTGCCAGCTCAACAAAAAAAGGGGGCAATCAGCCCCAGCATTTT
CDR3: CASSTKKGGNQPQHF
J: TRBJ1-5
D: -
V: TRBV18
length: 15
size: -

DNA: TGTGCCAGCAGCTTGGGGGGGACAGGGGCCAAAAACACCATATATTTT
CDR3: CASSLGGTGAKNTIYF
J: TRBJ1-3
D: TRBD1
V: TRBV5-5
length: 16
size: -

DNA: TGTGCCATCAGTGAGTCGACAGACCTGAACACTGAAGCTTTCTTT
CDR3: CAISESTDLNTEAFF
J: TRBJ1-1
D: -
V: TRBV10-3
length: 15
size: -

DNA: TGTGCCAGCAGCGTAGAACCGGGAGTCACAGATACGCAGTATTTT
CDR3: CASSVEPGVTDTQYF
J: TRBJ2-3
D: -
V: TRBV9
length: 15
size: -

DNA: TGTGCCAGCAGCTTAAGTGGCGGGTCTGAAGCTTTCTTT
CDR3: CASSLSGGSEAFF
J: TRBJ1-1
D: -
V: TRBV7-3
length: 13
size: -

DNA: TGTGCCAGCAGTTTAGGAGGGGCGCGACTCTACAATGAGCAGTTCTTC
CDR3: CASSLGGARLYNEQFF
J: TRBJ2-1
D: -
V: TRBV27
length: 16
size: once

DNA: TGTGCCAGTAGTAATCGACCAGGGCTGAGGGAGACCCAGTACTTC
CDR3: CASSNRPGLRETQYF
J: TRBJ2-5
D: -
V: TRBV19
length: 15
size: once

DNA: TGTGCCAGTAGTATAGAAAGACAGAAAAACTATGGCTACACCTTC
CDR3: CASSIERQKNYGYTF
J: TRBJ1-2
D: -
V: TRBV19
length: 15
size: -

DNA: TGTGCCAGCAGCTTAATTCCCGCAGGGGGGAAAGTTGATGAGCAGTTCTTC
CDR3: CASSLIPAGGKVDEQFF
J: TRBJ2-1
D: -
V: TRBV13
length: 17
size: -

DNA: TGTGCCAGCAGCTTAGGACTCTATGGCTACACCTTC
CDR3: CASSLGLYGYTF
J: TRBJ1-2
D: -
V: TRBV7-9
length: 12
size: -

DNA: TGTGCCAGCAGTCCTCTTAGAGGGAATCAGCCCCAGCATTTT
CDR3: CASSPLRGNQPQHF
J: TRBJ1-5
D: -
V: TRBV28
length: 14
size: -

DNA: TGTGCCAGCAGACTCCCGAGGAGCAATCAGCCCCAGCATTTT
CDR3: CASRLPRSNQPQHF
J: TRBJ1-5
D: -
V: TRBV6-6
length: 14
size: -

DNA: TGCGCCAGCAGCTTGGTCGCAGGCCCTAATGAAAAACTGTTTTTT
CDR3: CASSLVAGPNEKLFF
J: TRBJ1-4
D: -
V: TRBV5-1
length: 15
size: -

DNA: TGTGCCAGCAGCTTAGTTGGCAGTTCCTACGAGCAGTACTTC
CDR3: CASSLVGSSYEQYF
J: TRBJ2-7
D: -
V: TRBV7-9
length: 14
size: -

DNA: TGTGCCAGCAGCTTGGTGGCTACAGGGCTTGAAGCTTTCTTT
CDR3: CASSLVATGLEAFF
J: TRBJ1-1
D: -
V: TRBV5-6
length: 14
size: -

DNA: TGTGCCAGCAGATCGGGAAAGGACACTGAAGCTTTCTTT
CDR3: CASRSGKDTEAFF
J: TRBJ1-1
D: -
V: TRBV6-6
length: 13
size: -

DNA: TGTGCCAGCAAAGGACAGGGGGCAAGTAAGGAAGCTTTCTTT
CDR3: CASKGQGASKEAFF
J: TRBJ1-1
D: TRBD1
V: TRBV2
length: 14
size: -

DNA: TGTGCCAGCAGCCAAGGATTCGGAGGGGACGGGAGCAATCAGCCCCAGCATTTT
CDR3: CASSQGFGGDGSNQPQHF
J: TRBJ1-5
D: -
V: TRBV3-1/TRBV3-2
length: 18
size: -

DNA: TGTGCCAGCTTGGGGGCCGGCACAGATACGCAGTATTTT
CDR3: CASLGAGTDTQYF
J: TRBJ2-3
D: -
V: TRBV6-5
length: 13
size: -

DNA: TGTGCCAGCAGTTTAATGGCAGGGTATGAGCAGTTCTTC
CDR3: CASSLMAGYEQFF
J: TRBJ2-1
D: -
V: TRBV28
length: 13
size: -

DNA: TGTGCCAGCAGCGTAGCGGGGTCTTTTGGAAACACCATATATTTT
CDR3: CASSVAGSFGNTIYF
J: TRBJ1-3
D: -
V: TRBV9
length: 15
size: -

DNA: TGTGCCAGCAGCGCCTCGGGGCAGGGGAGCTCCTATAATTCACCCCTCCACTTT
CDR3: CASSASGQGSSYNSPLHF
J: TRBJ1-6
D: -
V: TRBV25-1
length: 18
size: -

DNA: TGTGCCAGCAGCTTAGGCGACAGGGGGCGACGCTATGGCTACACCTTC
CDR3: CASSLGDRGRRYGYTF
J: TRBJ1-2
D: TRBD1
V: TRBV7-9
length: 16
size: -

DNA: TGTGCCAGCAGTGACAGGGCCTCTGGAAACACCATATATTTT
CDR3: CASSDRASGNTIYF
J: TRBJ1-3
D: -
V: TRBV2
length: 14
size: -

DNA: TGTGCCAGCAGCCTGGGACTAGCGGGAATATCGTATGAGCAGTTCTTC
CDR3: CASSLGLAGISYEQFF
J: TRBJ2-1
D: TRBD2
V: TRBV3-1/TRBV3-2
length: 16
size: -

DNA: TGTGCCAGCAGCTTCGGACAGGACGCGGGGACGCAGTATTTT
CDR3: CASSFGQDAGTQYF
J: TRBJ2-3
D: -
V: TRBV7-8
length: 14
size: -

DNA: TGTGCCAGCCACAAGACAGTTGCCTTTGATCAGCCCCAGCATTTT
CDR3: CASHKTVAFDQPQHF
J: TRBJ1-5
D: -
V: TRBV6-5
length: 15
size: -

DNA: TGTGCCAGCACGATACAGGGCAGTAATTCACCCCTCCACTTT
CDR3: CASTIQGSNSPLHF
J: TRBJ1-6
D: -
V: TRBV27
length: 14
size: -

DNA: TGTGCCAGCAGCTCGGGGGAGACTGGAAACACCGGGGAGCTGTTTTTT
CDR3: CASSSGETGNTGELFF
J: TRBJ2-2
D: -
V: TRBV5-4
length: 16
size: -

DNA: TGTGCCAGCTCACCGAGTGCGGGAGGAGTCAATGAGCAGTTCTTC
CDR3: CASSPSAGGVNEQFF
J: TRBJ2-1
D: TRBD2
V: TRBV18
length: 15
size: -

DNA: TGTGCCAGCAGTTTCCGAGGGATCAATGAGCAGTTCTTC
CDR3: CASSFRGINEQFF
J: TRBJ2-1
D: -
V: TRBV12-3/TRBV12-4
length: 13
size: -

DNA: TGTGCCAGCAGCTTCCCGACAGGGAACACTGAAGCTTTCTTT
CDR3: CASSFPTGNTEAFF
J: TRBJ1-1
D: -
V: TRBV5-6
length: 14
size: -

DNA: TGTGCCAGCAGCCAAGGGCCGGGGGTTGTCGGGGAGCTGTTTTTT
CDR3: CASSQGPGVVGELFF
J: TRBJ2-2
D: -
V: TRBV3-1/TRBV3-2
length: 15
size: -

DNA: TGTGCCAGCTCACCGGACAGGGAGGGACAGCCCCAGCATTTT
CDR3: CASSPDREGQPQHF
J: TRBJ1-5
D: TRBD1
V: TRBV18
length: 14
size: -

DNA: TGTGCCAGCAGCCCGACTAGCGGGAGGACGTATAATACGCAGTATTTT
CDR3: CASSPTSGRTYNTQYF
J: TRBJ2-3
D: TRBD2
V: TRBV7-9
length: 16
size: -

DNA: TGCAGCGTCGCCGGGACACAGCAAAAGCTGTTTTTT
CDR3: CSVAGTQQKLFF
J: TRBJ2-2
D: -
V: TRBV29-1
length: 12
size: -

DNA: TGTGCCAGCAGCGTGGACAGGGACGATACGCAGTATTTT
CDR3: CASSVDRDDTQYF
J: TRBJ2-3
D: TRBD1
V: TRBV5-6
length: 13
size: -

DNA: TGTGCCATCAGTGAGGGAGGACAGGGCCTGAACACTGAAGCTTTCTTT
CDR3: CAISEGGQGLNTEAFF
J: TRBJ1-1
D: TRBD1
V: TRBV10-3
length: 16
size: many

DNA: TGTGCCAGCAGTGAACAAACAGGGTTTTCTGGGGCCAACGTCCTGACTTTC
CDR3: CASSEQTGFSGANVLTF
J: TRBJ2-6
D: -
V: TRBV25-1
length: 17
size: few

DNA: TGTGCCTGGAGTGTATCTTTGGGCAGGGAAAAGTACTTC
CDR3: CAWSVSLGREKYF
J: TRBJ2-7
D: -
V: TRBV30
length: 13
size: -

DNA: TGTGCCAGCAGCACTAGACAGGGGGCTGATGAAAAACTGTTTTTT
CDR3: CASSTRQGADEKLFF
J: TRBJ1-4
D: TRBD1
V: TRBV7-9
length: 15
size: -

DNA: TGTGCCACCAGCAGGGACAGGGGCTACAATGAGCAGTTCTTC
CDR3: CATSRDRGYNEQFF
J: TRBJ2-1
D: TRBD1
V: TRBV15
length: 14
size: -

DNA: TGTGCCAGCAGCGCGCCCGGAGCGGCCACCGGGGAGCTGTTTTTT
CDR3: CASSAPGAATGELFF
J: TRBJ2-2
D: -
V: TRBV7-2
length: 15
size: -

DNA: TGCGCCAGCAGCCAAGCGGTAGCACACGGCTACACCTTC
CDR3: CASSQAVAHGYTF
J: TRBJ1-2
D: -
V: TRBV4-1
length: 13
size: -

DNA: TGTGCCAGCAGCATCCGGGGGACGTCCACAGATACGCAGTATTTT
CDR3: CASSIRGTSTDTQYF
J: TRBJ2-3
D: -
V: TRBV7-9
length: 15
size: -

DNA: TGTGCCAGCGCAACCGGGACAGGACTTCCCTTCTATGGCTACACCTTC
CDR3: CASATGTGLPFYGYTF
J: TRBJ1-2
D: TRBD1
V: TRBV4-2
length: 16
size: -

DNA: TGCGCCAGCAGCTTGCACGCGATCTCCTACGAGCAGTACTTC
CDR3: CASSLHAISYEQYF
J: TRBJ2-7
D: -
V: TRBV5-1
length: 14
size: -

DNA: TGTGCCAGCAGTCGGACAGCCCAAGGGAACACTGAAGCTTTCTTT
CDR3: CASSRTAQGNTEAFF
J: TRBJ1-1
D: -
V: TRBV2
length: 15
size: -

DNA: TGTGCCAGCAGCTTAGCCGGGGGGGCCACTGAAGCTTTCTTT
CDR3: CASSLAGGATEAFF
J: TRBJ1-1
D: -
V: TRBV7-8
length: 14
size: -

DNA: TGTGCCAGCAGCGCTACTAGCGGCTACAATGAGCAGTTCTTC
CDR3: CASSATSGYNEQFF
J: TRBJ2-1
D: TRBD2
V: TRBV9
length: 14
size: -

DNA: TGTGCCTGGAGTGGACAGGACGCTCTTATCAATCAGCCCCAGCATTTT
CDR3: CAWSGQDALINQPQHF
J: TRBJ1-5
D: -
V: TRBV30
length: 16
size: few